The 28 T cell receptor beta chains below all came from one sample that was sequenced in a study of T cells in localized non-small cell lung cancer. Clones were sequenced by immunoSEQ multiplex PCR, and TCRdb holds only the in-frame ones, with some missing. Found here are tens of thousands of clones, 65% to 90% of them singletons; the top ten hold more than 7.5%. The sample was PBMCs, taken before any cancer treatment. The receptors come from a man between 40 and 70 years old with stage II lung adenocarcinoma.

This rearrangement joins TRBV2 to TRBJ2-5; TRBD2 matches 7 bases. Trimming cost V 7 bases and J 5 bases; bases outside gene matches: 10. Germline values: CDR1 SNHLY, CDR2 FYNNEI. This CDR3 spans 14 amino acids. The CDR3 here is CASTDGGFRETQYF. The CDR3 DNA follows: TGTGCCAGCACCGACGGGGGGTTTCGGGAGACCCAGTACTTC.

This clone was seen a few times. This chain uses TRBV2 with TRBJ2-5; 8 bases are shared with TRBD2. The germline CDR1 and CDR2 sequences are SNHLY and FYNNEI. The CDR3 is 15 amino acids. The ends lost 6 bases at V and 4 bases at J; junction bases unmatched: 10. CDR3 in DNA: TGTGCCAGCAGAGCCACTAGCGGTCGTGGAGAGACCCAGTACTTC. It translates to CASRATSGRGETQYF.

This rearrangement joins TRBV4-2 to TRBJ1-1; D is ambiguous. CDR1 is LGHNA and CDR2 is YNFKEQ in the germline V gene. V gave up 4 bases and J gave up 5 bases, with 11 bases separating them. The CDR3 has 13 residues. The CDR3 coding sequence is TGTGCCAGCAGCCCCAGGTTGGGGACTGAAGCTTTCTTT. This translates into CASSPRLGTEAFF.

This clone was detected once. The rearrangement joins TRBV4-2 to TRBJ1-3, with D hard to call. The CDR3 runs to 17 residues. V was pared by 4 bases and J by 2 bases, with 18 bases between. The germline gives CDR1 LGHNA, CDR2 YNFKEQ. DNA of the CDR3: TGTGCCAGCAGCCCTAACCCCGGGCGGACTGCTGGAAACACCATATATTTT. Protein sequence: CASSPNPGRTAGNTIYF.

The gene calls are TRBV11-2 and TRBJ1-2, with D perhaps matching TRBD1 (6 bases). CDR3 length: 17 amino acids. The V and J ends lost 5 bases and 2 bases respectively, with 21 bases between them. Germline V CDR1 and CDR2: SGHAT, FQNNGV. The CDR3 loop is CASSPEGGVSGNYGYTF. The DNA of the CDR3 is TGTGCCAGCAGCCCCGAGGGGGGGGTGTCGGGGAACTATGGCTACACCTTC. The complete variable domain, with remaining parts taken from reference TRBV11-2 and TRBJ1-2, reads EAGVAQSPRYKIIEKRQSVAFWCNPISGHATLYWYQQILGQGPKLLIQFQNNGVVDDSQLPKDRFSAERLKGVDSTLKIQPAKLEDSAVYLCASSPEGGVSGNYGYTFGSGTRLTVV.

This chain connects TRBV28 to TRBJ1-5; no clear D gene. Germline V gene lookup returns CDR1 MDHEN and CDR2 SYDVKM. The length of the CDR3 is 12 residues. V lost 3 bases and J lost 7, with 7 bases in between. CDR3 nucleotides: TGTGCCAGCAGTTTGGCGGGGCAGCCCCAGCATTTT. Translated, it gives CASSLAGQPQHF. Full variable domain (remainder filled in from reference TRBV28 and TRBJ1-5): DVKVTQSSRYLVKRTGEKVFLECVQDMDHENMFWYRQDPGLGLRLIYFSYDVKMKEKGDIPEGYSVSREKKERFSLILESASTNQTSMYLCASSLAGQPQHFGDGTRLSIL.

The CDR3 reads CASSLVPGQERYEQYF. In DNA form, the CDR3 reads TGTGCCAGCTCACTGGTCCCGGGACAGGAGAGATACGAGCAGTACTTC. V and J are TRBV18 and TRBJ2-7; 8 positions agree with TRBD1. There are 16 residues in the CDR3. The V gene end was trimmed by 4 bases and the J gene end by 4 bases; junction bases not matched to a gene: 12. Per the germline V gene, CDR1 is KGHSH and CDR2 is LQKENI. The whole variable domain, filled in from reference TRBV18 and TRBJ2-7, reads NAGVMQNPRHLVRRRGQEARLRCSPMKGHSHVYWYRQLPEEGLKFMVYLQKENIIDESGMPKERFSAEFPKEGPSILRIQQVVRGDSAAYFCASSLVPGQERYEQYFGPGTRLTVT.

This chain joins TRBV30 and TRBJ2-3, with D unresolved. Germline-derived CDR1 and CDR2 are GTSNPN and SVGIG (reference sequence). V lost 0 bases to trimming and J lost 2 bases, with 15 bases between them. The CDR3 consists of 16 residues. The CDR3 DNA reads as TGTGCCTGGAGTGTACCGGTGGGGTTGGCCACAGATACGCAGTATTTT. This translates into CAWSVPVGLATDTQYF.

The CDR3 protein is CASSYPSGAGETQYF. CDR3 nucleotides: TGTGCCAGCAGCTACCCCAGCGGGGCTGGGGAGACCCAGTACTTC. The V and J genes are TRBV6-6 and TRBJ2-5, with 7 bases that match TRBD2. J lost 5 bases, V lost 6 bases, and 12 bases had no gene match. This CDR3 region has 15 residues. Germline-derived CDR1 and CDR2 are MNHNY and SVGAGI (reference sequence).

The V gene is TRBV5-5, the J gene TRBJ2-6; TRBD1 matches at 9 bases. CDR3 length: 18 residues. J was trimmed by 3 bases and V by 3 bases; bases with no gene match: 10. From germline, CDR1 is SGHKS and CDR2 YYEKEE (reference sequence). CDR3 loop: CASSSLNRDRVGANVLTF. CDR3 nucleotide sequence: TGTGCCAGCAGCTCGCTTAACCGGGACAGGGTTGGGGCCAACGTCCTGACTTTC.

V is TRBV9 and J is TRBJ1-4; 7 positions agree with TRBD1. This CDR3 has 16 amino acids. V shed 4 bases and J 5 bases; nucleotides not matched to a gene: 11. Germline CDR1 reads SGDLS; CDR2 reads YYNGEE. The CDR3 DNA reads TGTGCCAGCAGCACCCATGGTAGGGGGCAAAATGAAAAACTGTTTTTT. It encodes CASSTHGRGQNEKLFF.

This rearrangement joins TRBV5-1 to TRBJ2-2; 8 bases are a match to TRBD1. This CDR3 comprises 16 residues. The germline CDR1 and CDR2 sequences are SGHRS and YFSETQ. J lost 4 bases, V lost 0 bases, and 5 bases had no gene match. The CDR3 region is CASSLVPQGGTGELFF. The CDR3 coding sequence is TGCGCCAGCAGCTTGGTCCCACAGGGGGGCACCGGGGAGCTGTTTTTT.

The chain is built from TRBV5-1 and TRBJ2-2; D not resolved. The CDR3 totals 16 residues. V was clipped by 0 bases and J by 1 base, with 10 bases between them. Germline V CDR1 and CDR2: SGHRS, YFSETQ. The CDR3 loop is CASSLVGRLNTGELFF. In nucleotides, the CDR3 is TGCGCCAGCAGCTTGGTTGGCAGGTTGAACACCGGGGAGCTGTTTTTT. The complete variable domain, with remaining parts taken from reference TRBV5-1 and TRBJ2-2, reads KAGVTQTPRYLIKTRGQQVTLSCSPISGHRSVSWYQQTPGQGLQFLFEYFSETQRNKGNFPGRFSGRQFSNSRSEMNVSTLELGDSALYLCASSLVGRLNTGELFFGEGSRLTVL.

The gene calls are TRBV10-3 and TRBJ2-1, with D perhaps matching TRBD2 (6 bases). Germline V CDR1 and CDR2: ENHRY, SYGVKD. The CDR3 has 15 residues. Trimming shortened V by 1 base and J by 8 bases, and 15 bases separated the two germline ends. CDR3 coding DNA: TGTGCCATCAGTGAGTTGACGGGAGCGGAAGATGAGCAGTTCTTC. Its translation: CAISELTGAEDEQFF.

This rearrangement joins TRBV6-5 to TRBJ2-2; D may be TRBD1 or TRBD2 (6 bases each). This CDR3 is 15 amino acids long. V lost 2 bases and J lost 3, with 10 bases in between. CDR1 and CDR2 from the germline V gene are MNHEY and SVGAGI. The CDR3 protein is CASSYEGGDTGELFF. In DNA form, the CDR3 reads TGTGCCAGCAGTTACGAGGGGGGTGACACCGGGGAGCTGTTTTTT.

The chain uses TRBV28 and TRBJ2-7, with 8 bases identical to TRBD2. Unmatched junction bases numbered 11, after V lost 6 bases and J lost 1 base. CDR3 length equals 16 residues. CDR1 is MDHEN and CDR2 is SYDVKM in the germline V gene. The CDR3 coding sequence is TGTGCCAGCAGCATAATAGCGGTAGCGGGGTCCTACGAGCAGTACTTC. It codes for CASSIIAVAGSYEQYF.

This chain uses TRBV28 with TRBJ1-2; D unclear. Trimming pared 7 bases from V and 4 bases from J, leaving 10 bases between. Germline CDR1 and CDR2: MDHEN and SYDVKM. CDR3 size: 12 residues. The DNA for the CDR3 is TGTGCCAGCATGCAGGAGGGCTATGGCTACACCTTC. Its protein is CASMQEGYGYTF.

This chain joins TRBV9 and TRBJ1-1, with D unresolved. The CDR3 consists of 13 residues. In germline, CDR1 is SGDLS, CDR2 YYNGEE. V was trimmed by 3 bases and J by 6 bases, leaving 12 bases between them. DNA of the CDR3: TGTGCCAGCAGCGCGGCCTTTGGCGCTGAAGCTTTCTTT. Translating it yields CASSAAFGAEAFF.

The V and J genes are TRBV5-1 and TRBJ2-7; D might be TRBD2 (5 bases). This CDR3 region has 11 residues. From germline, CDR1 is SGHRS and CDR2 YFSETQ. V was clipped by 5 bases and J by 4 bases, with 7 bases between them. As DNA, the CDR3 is TGCGCCAGCAGAACGGGGTACGAGCAGTACTTC. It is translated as CASRTGYEQYF.

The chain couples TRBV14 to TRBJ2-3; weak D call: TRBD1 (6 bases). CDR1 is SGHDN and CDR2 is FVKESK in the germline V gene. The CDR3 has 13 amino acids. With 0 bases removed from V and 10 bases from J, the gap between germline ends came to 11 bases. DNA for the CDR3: TGTGCCAGCAGCCAAGATCTGGCAGGGGCGCAGTATTTT. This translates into CASSQDLAGAQYF. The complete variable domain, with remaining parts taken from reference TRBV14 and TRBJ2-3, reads EAGVTQFPSHSVIEKGQTVTLRCDPISGHDNLYWYRRVMGKEIKFLLHFVKESKQDESGMPNNRFLAERTGGTYSTLKVQPAELEDSGVYFCASSQDLAGAQYFGPGTRLTVL.

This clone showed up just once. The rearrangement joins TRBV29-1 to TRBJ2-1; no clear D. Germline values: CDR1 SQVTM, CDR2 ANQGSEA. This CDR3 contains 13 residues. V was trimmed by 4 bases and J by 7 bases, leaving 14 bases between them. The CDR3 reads CSVVVVSGNEQFF. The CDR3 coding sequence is TGCAGCGTTGTTGTAGTAAGTGGGAATGAGCAGTTCTTC.

CDR3 nucleotides: TGTGCCATCAGTGAGTCAGGCGGGGCGTACAATGAGCAGTTCTTC. It yields the protein CAISESGGAYNEQFF. The chain recombines TRBV10-3 with TRBJ2-1; D perhaps matches TRBD2 (6 bases). Trimming removed 0 bases at V and 4 bases at J, with 10 bases between. The CDR3 totals 15 residues. The germline gives CDR1 ENHRY, CDR2 SYGVKD.

CDR3 bases: TGTGCCATCAGGGTAGCGGGAGAGTACGAGCAGTACTTC. Translating gives CAIRVAGEYEQYF. This chain joins TRBV10-3 and TRBJ2-7, with 9 bases lining up with TRBD2. The ends lost 6 bases at V and 4 bases at J; junction bases unmatched: 4. Looked up from germline, CDR1 is ENHRY and CDR2 is SYGVKD. The CDR3 has 13 residues.

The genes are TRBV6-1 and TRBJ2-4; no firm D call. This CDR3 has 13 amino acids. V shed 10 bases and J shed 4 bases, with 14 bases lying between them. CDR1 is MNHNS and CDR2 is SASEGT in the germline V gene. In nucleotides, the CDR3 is TGTGCCAACGTAGCCTGTCCGAAAAACATTCAGTACTTC. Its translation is CANVACPKNIQYF.

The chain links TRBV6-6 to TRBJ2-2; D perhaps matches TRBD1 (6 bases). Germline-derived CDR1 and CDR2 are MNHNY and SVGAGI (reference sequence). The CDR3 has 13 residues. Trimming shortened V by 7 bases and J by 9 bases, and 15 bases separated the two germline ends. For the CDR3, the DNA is TGTGCCAGCAACAGGGACACCCAACGGGAGCTGTTTTTT. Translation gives CASNRDTQRELFF.

CDR3 residues: CASAFSPSGTSGTGEQFF. CDR3 nucleotide sequence: TGCGCCAGCGCCTTCTCACCTTCCGGGACTAGCGGGACAGGTGAGCAGTTCTTC. The chain employs TRBV5-1 and TRBJ2-1; TRBD2 matches 13 bases. J lost 9 bases, V lost 7 bases, and 19 bases had no gene match. The CDR3 is 18 amino acids. Germline V CDR1 and CDR2: SGHRS, YFSETQ.

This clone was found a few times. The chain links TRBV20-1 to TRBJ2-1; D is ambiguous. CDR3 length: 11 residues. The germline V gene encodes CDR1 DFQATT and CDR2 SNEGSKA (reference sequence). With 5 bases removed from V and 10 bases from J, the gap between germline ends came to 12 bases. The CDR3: CSASRGREQFF. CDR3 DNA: TGCAGTGCTTCTCGTGGGCGAGAGCAGTTCTTC.

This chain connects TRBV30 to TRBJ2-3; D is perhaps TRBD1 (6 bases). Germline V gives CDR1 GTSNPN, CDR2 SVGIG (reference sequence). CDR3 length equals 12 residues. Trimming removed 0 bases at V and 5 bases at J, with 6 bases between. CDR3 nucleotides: TGTGCCTGGAGTGTACAGGGAGATACGCAGTATTTT. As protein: CAWSVQGDTQYF.